This TCR beta chain comes out of a study of Ad26.COV2.S vaccination and SARS-CoV-2 variants. About the research overall: Donor was assigned to the Ad26.COV2.S arm of trial COV1001. The authors gave Ad26.COV2.S intramuscularly, either once or twice 56 days apart.

Overall study results and limits: Placebo and vaccine recipients had non-spike TCR breadth that was similar.

Treatment defined: around 19 received Ad26.COV2.S at low or high dose, single or two shots; 5 received placebo; per-sample allocation not given. The investigators took samples on day 63 after the first vaccine or placebo injection. Data came from immunoSEQ multiplex PCR; TCRdb stores just in-frame clones and leaves some out. The data contain 200,000 to 300,000 clones, around nine tenths of them singletons. Concerning this clone: Its antigen is not identified.

The CDR3 contains 16 residues. Germline V lookup: CDR1 SEHNR, CDR2 FQNEAQ (reference sequence). The trim removed 5 bases at V and 0 bases at J, leaving 7 bases unmatched. The receptor was derived from a person aged 18-60 years who received the Ad26.COV2.S COVID-19 vaccine or a placebo. V is TRBV7-9 and J is TRBJ2-4, with 7 bases matching TRBD1. The sample here was peripheral blood, taken in a trial of Ad26.COV2.S vaccine versus placebo. The CDR3 is CASSLGTAIAKNIQYF. For the CDR3, the DNA is TGTGCCAGCAGCCTAGGGACAGCTATAGCCAAAAACATTCAGTACTTC.